Listed below are T cell receptor beta chains from one sample, sequenced in a study of blood T cell repertoires in COVID-19. The method was immunoSEQ multiplex PCR; TCRdb's version includes in-frame clones alone and lacks a portion of them. This sample has under 130,000 clones; 70% to 90% occur once, and the top ten carry around 2.2%. The material sequenced was peripheral blood. The source of these receptors is a human donor in a cohort sampled during active COVID-19. Each CDR3 is given with its conserved first and last residue. D genes are given only for firm matches. Clone size, where shown, is once, few, many, or a class for clones that have expanded.

J gene | D gene | V gene | clone size | CDR3 protein | CDR3 DNA
TRBJ2-1 | TRBD2 | TRBV7-9 | . | CASSLYSGSGQFF | TGTGCCAGCAGCTTATACAGCGGGAGTGGGCAGTTCTTC
TRBJ2-1 | TRBD2 | TRBV3-1/TRBV3-2 | . | CASSQSGLAEKNEQFF | TGTGCCAGCAGCCAAAGTGGACTAGCGGAAAAAAATGAGCAGTTCTTC
TRBJ2-7 | . | TRBV2 | . | CASSEEGGTEQYF | TGTGCCAGCAGTGAAGAGGGCGGGACCGAGCAGTACTTC
TRBJ1-3 | . | TRBV28 | . | CASTEGGSGNTIYF | TGTGCCAGCACCGAAGGGGGATCCGGAAACACCATATATTTT
TRBJ2-7 | TRBD1 | TRBV6-5 | . | CASSYSGDSSYEQYF | TGTGCCAGCAGTTACTCCGGGGACAGCTCCTACGAGCAGTACTTC
TRBJ1-2 | . | TRBV9 | . | CASRYGEGNGYTF | TGTGCCAGCAGATACGGGGAAGGGAATGGCTACACCTTC
TRBJ2-5 | TRBD2 | TRBV5-4 | medium-sized | CASRLGGTSGQETQYF | TGTGCCAGCAGGCTCGGGGGGACTAGCGGACAAGAGACCCAGTACTTC
TRBJ1-5 | TRBD1 | TRBV19 | once | CASKGQRPYQPQHF | TGTGCCAGTAAGGGACAGCGACCATATCAGCCCCAGCATTTT
TRBJ2-2 | TRBD1 | TRBV18 | once | CASSAGQGVGELFF | TGTGCCAGCTCAGCGGGACAGGGAGTCGGGGAGCTGTTTTTT
TRBJ2-7 | . | TRBV2 | . | CASSKGPGEQYF | TGTGCCAGCTCCAAGGGGCCCGGCGAGCAGTACTTC
TRBJ1-2 | . | TRBV7-9 | . | CASSPPTRGLHNYGYTF | TGTGCCAGCAGCCCCCCCACCCGGGGACTTCATAACTATGGCTACACCTTC
TRBJ2-3 | . | TRBV29-1 | once | CSVTKLGTDTQYF | TGCAGCGTTACTAAGCTGGGCACAGATACGCAGTATTTT
TRBJ1-6 | . | TRBV18 | once | CASSPAATGSNSPLHF | TGTGCCAGCTCACCAGCGGCGACAGGCTCTAATTCACCCCTCCACTTT
TRBJ2-7 | . | TRBV13 | . | CASSSGYEQYF | TGTGCCAGCAGTTCGGGATACGAGCAGTACTTC
TRBJ1-4 | . | TRBV6-1 | . | CASSGRVGAATNEKLFF | TGTGCCAGCAGTGGCAGGGTTGGCGCTGCAACTAATGAAAAACTGTTTTTT
TRBJ2-2 | TRBD1 | TRBV4-3 | . | CASSLQGARTGELFF | TGCGCCAGCAGCCTACAGGGGGCGCGGACCGGGGAGCTGTTTTTT
TRBJ2-6 | . | TRBV2 | . | CASSEAWAFSGANVLTF | TGTGCCAGCAGTGAAGCGTGGGCCTTTTCCGGGGCCAACGTCCTGACTTTC
TRBJ1-2 | . | TRBV29-1 | . | CSGGGQNYGYTF | TGCAGCGGGGGAGGACAGAACTATGGCTACACCTTC
TRBJ1-6 | . | TRBV30 | . | CAWSVRASSYNSPLHF | TGTGCCTGGAGTGTCAGGGCTAGCTCCTATAATTCACCCCTCCACTTT
TRBJ2-3 | . | TRBV24-1 | . | CATSNKDTQYF | TGTGCCACCAGTAACAAAGATACGCAGTATTTT
TRBJ1-1 | . | TRBV6-5 | . | CATRGNTEAFF | TGTGCCACTAGGGGGAACACTGAAGCTTTCTTT
TRBJ2-7 | TRBD2 | TRBV27 | . | CASSSGTSVSEQYF | TGTGCCAGCAGTTCCGGGACTAGCGTCTCCGAGCAGTACTTC
TRBJ1-2 | TRBD1 | TRBV5-1 | . | CASSPSSTGGAGGYTF | TGCGCCAGCAGCCCCTCATCGACAGGGGGGGCGGGCGGCTACACCTTC
TRBJ2-5 | TRBD1 | TRBV14 | . | CASSQVTGGGQETQYF | TGTGCCAGCAGCCAAGTAACAGGGGGTGGACAAGAGACCCAGTACTTC
TRBJ2-1 | TRBD2 | TRBV3-1/TRBV3-2 | . | CASSQAGLAAYSYNEQFF | TGTGCCAGCAGCCAAGCGGGACTAGCGGCCTACTCCTACAATGAGCAGTTCTTC
TRBJ2-1 | TRBD2 | TRBV9 | once | CASSHPLAGSYNEQFF | TGTGCCAGCAGCCACCCACTAGCGGGCTCCTACAATGAGCAGTTCTTC
TRBJ2-7 | . | TRBV19 | . | CASSPIQGYEQYF | TGTGCCAGTAGCCCCATACAGGGCTACGAGCAGTACTTC
TRBJ2-3 | . | TRBV12-3/TRBV12-4 | . | CASRNLATDTQYF | TGTGCCAGCAGGAACCTAGCAACAGATACGCAGTATTTT
TRBJ1-2 | TRBD1 | TRBV2 | . | CASRGITRQGYYGYTF | TGTGCCAGCAGGGGGATTACTCGACAGGGCTACTATGGCTACACCTTC
TRBJ2-2 | TRBD2 | TRBV3-1/TRBV3-2 | . | CASSQGLAGHTGELFF | TGTGCCAGCAGCCAAGGACTAGCGGGCCACACCGGGGAGCTGTTTTTT
TRBJ2-3 | TRBD2 | TRBV5-1 | . | CASSLNPIAGTTQYF | TGCGCCAGCAGCTTAAACCCAATAGCGGGGACTACGCAGTATTTT
TRBJ1-6 | . | TRBV6-5 | . | CASRRQANLNSPLHF | TGTGCCAGCAGGCGACAGGCCAACTTAAATTCACCCCTCCACTTT
TRBJ1-3 | TRBD1 | TRBV7-3 | . | CASGQGRNTIYF | TGTGCCAGCGGACAGGGGAGAAACACCATATATTTT
TRBJ2-7 | TRBD1 | TRBV28 | . | CASSFPPGQYEQYF | TGTGCCAGCAGTTTCCCTCCGGGACAGTACGAGCAGTACTTC
TRBJ1-2 | . | TRBV6-5 | few | CASRVRQVYHGYTF | TGTGCCAGCAGAGTCAGACAGGTTTATCATGGCTACACCTTC
TRBJ2-2 | . | TRBV28 | few | CASTPSAGYTGELFF | TGTGCCAGCACCCCTTCGGCGGGGTACACCGGGGAGCTGTTTTTT
TRBJ1-1 | . | TRBV28 | . | CASSPMGGKNTEAFF | TGTGCCAGCAGTCCGATGGGAGGGAAGAACACTGAAGCTTTCTTT
TRBJ2-1 | TRBD2 | TRBV27 | . | CASRTGGLGEQFF | TGTGCCAGCAGGACGGGAGGGCTTGGTGAGCAGTTCTTC
TRBJ2-7 | TRBD2 | TRBV11-2 | . | CASSSTQLAAYEQYF | TGTGCCAGCAGCTCGACACAACTAGCGGCCTACGAGCAGTACTTC
TRBJ2-7 | . | TRBV28 | . | CASSLQYEQYF | TGTGCCAGCAGTCTTCAGTACGAGCAGTACTTC
TRBJ2-7 | TRBD2 | TRBV3-1/TRBV3-2 | . | CASSQGPAGGYEQYF | TGTGCCAGCAGCCAAGGGCCAGCGGGAGGGTATGAGCAGTACTTC
TRBJ1-6 | . | TRBV14 | . | CASSRGVGNSPLHF | TGTGCCAGCAGCCGCGGGGTGGGGAATTCACCCCTCCACTTT
TRBJ2-3 | . | TRBV19 | . | CASSIPRTESSYTDTQYF | TGTGCCAGTAGTATACCTCGGACAGAATCCTCATACACAGATACGCAGTATTTT
TRBJ2-1 | TRBD2 | TRBV10-2 | . | CASTPGTSHEQFF | TGCGCCAGCACCCCCGGGACTAGCCATGAGCAGTTCTTC
TRBJ2-7 | TRBD2 | TRBV29-1 | . | CRLGPSGTYEQYF | TGCCGACTGGGGCCTAGCGGGACCTACGAGCAGTACTTC
TRBJ2-1 | TRBD2 | TRBV11-2 | . | CASSRGGAYNEQFF | TGTGCCAGCAGTCGCGGGGGGGCCTACAATGAGCAGTTCTTC
TRBJ2-3 | TRBD2 | TRBV28 | many | CASSSRTSRYTDTQYF | TGTGCCAGCAGCTCCCGGACTAGCAGGTACACAGATACGCAGTATTTT
TRBJ2-1 | TRBD1 | TRBV6-6 | . | CASSSGGSYNEQFF | TGTGCCAGCAGTTCAGGGGGCTCCTACAATGAGCAGTTCTTC
TRBJ2-2 | TRBD2 | TRBV27 | . | CASSLGLSGTLTGELFF | TGTGCCAGCAGTTTAGGCCTCAGCGGGACGTTGACCGGGGAGCTGTTTTTT
TRBJ1-1 | TRBD1 | TRBV18 | . | CASSAQGALSTEAFF | TGTGCCAGCTCAGCACAGGGGGCCTTGAGCACTGAAGCTTTCTTT
TRBJ1-5 | . | TRBV4-2 | . | CASSQETGISNQPQHF | TGTGCCAGCAGCCAGGAAACAGGAATTAGCAATCAGCCCCAGCATTTT
TRBJ2-5 | TRBD2 | TRBV6-2/TRBV6-3 | . | CASSAGGGETQYF | TGTGCCAGCAGTGCGGGGGGAGGTGAGACCCAGTACTTC
TRBJ1-5 | . | TRBV7-8 | . | CASSLFRGEQPQHF | TGTGCCAGCAGCTTATTCAGGGGTGAACAGCCCCAGCATTTT
TRBJ2-5 | . | TRBV28 | . | CASSLLGTGWQETQYF | TGTGCCAGCAGTTTATTAGGCACAGGGTGGCAAGAGACCCAGTACTTC
TRBJ2-1 | . | TRBV9 | once | CASSENFSNEQFF | TGTGCCAGCAGCGAGAACTTCTCCAATGAGCAGTTCTTC
TRBJ1-4 | . | TRBV24-1 | . | CATSERGSLNEKLFF | TGTGCCACCAGTGAACGCGGATCGCTTAATGAAAAACTGTTTTTT
TRBJ2-2 | TRBD2 | TRBV10-3 | . | CAIGSERGNTGELFF | TGTGCCATCGGGTCGGAGCGGGGGAACACCGGGGAGCTGTTTTTT
TRBJ2-3 | . | TRBV7-2 | . | CASSLTPPYRASTDTQYF | TGTGCCAGCAGCCTAACCCCACCTTACAGGGCTAGCACAGATACGCAGTATTTT
TRBJ1-3 | . | TRBV11-2 | few | CASSLQGGNTIYF | TGTGCCAGCAGCTTACAGGGTGGAAACACCATATATTTT